This T cell receptor beta chain came from a study of long-term antiretroviral therapy in people with HIV. Findings of the study overall: Diversity went up after ART and still fell short of transplant donor controls.

The length of the CDR3 is 14 residues. V dropped 1 base and J dropped 5 bases, with 9 bases sitting between them. Germline CDR1 reads SGHDT; CDR2 reads YYEEEE. Survey-level immunoSEQ v3.0 assays were run. TCRdb's copy holds only in-frame clones and misses some; the assay was immunoSEQ multiplex PCR. The sample consists of under 20,000 clones, about 89% of them appearing once. Details on this clone: The antigen remains unidentified.

Every one of the participants with HIV received treatment in the United States. The chain has TRBV5-6 and TRBJ1-4; D is unclear. This clonotype was sampled from a man aged 35-49 years with HIV. This material consisted of unsorted PBMCs, taken 0.5 years after starting antiretroviral therapy. The DNA of the CDR3 is TGTGCCAGCAGCTTGACCGGGATCAATGAAAAACTGTTTTTT. Its translation: CASSLTGINEKLFF.